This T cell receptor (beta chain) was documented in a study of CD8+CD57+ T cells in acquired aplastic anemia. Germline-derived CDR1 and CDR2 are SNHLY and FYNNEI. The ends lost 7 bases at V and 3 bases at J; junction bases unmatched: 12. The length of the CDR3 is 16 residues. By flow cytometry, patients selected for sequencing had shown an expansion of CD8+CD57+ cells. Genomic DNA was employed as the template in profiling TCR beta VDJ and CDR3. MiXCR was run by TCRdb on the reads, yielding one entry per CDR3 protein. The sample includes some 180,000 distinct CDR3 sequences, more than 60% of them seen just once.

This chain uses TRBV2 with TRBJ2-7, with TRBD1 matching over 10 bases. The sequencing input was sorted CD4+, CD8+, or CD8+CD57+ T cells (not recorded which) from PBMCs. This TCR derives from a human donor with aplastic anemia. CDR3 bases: TGTGCCAGCACCTTAAGTGTAGGGACAGGGGTCTACGAGCAGTACTTC. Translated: CASTLSVGTGVYEQYF.